Each of the 25 T cell receptor beta chains below was sequenced from the same sample in a study of T cell responses to AZD1222 COVID-19 vaccine (dated by TCRdb to the early 2020s). The sample's time point label, in plain terms: baseline before first vaccination. Receptors were amplified or captured by the immunoSEQ multiplex PCR assay. TCRdb re-hosts the immuneACCESS table, in-frame sequences only. Its copies lack some clones; in the studies checked, an unresolved V gene accounts for under half of them, and the cause for the rest is not known. The table for this sample lists some 170,000 clones; 70% to 90% of them were counted only once. 1.6% of the sample is held by the ten biggest clonotypes. The sequences come from peripheral blood, collected on day 0 of AZD1222 vaccination. The receptor set was obtained from an adult in good health.

The gene calls are TRBV29-1 and TRBJ2-1, with 7 bases identical to TRBD2. Germline V gives CDR1 SQVTM, CDR2 ANQGSEA. Losses at the gene ends were 7 bases for V and 3 bases for J; bases not matched to a gene: 9. CDR3 size: 14 residues. The CDR3 reads CSAKAGGSYNEQFF. Written as DNA, the CDR3 is TGCAGCGCAAAAGCCGGGGGGAGCTACAATGAGCAGTTCTTC.

This chain uses TRBV6-5 with TRBJ1-6; D call uncertain. The CDR3 contains 12 residues. V lost 6 bases, J lost 13 bases, and 13 bases lay in between. CDR1 is MNHEY, CDR2 SVGAGI, per germline. The CDR3 loop reads CASRTATPPLHF. The CDR3 bases are TGTGCCAGCAGAACGGCAACACCTCCCCTCCACTTT.

The chain uses TRBV30 and TRBJ2-1, with TRBD1 identical over 8 bases. The length of the CDR3 is 16 residues. Germline CDR1 and CDR2: GTSNPN and SVGIG (reference sequence). J gave up 1 base and V 2 bases, and 7 bases lay outside the gene matches. This CDR3 reads CAWSKAGTGSYNEQFF. CDR3 nucleotide sequence: TGTGCCTGGAGTAAGGCCGGGACAGGTTCCTACAATGAGCAGTTCTTC. The full variable domain, in which reference TRBV30 and TRBJ2-1 provide the parts outside the CDR3, is SQTIHQWPATLVQPVGSPLSLECTVEGTSNPNLYWYRQAAGRGLQLLFYSVGIGQISSEVPQNLSASRPQDRQFILSSKKLLLSDSGFYLCAWSKAGTGSYNEQFFGPGTRLTVL.

The chain combines TRBV5-4 with TRBJ2-3, with TRBD2 as a possible D gene (6 bases). V lost 2 bases and J lost 6, with 13 bases in between. This CDR3 region has 14 residues. Per the germline V gene, CDR1 is SGHNT and CDR2 is YYREEE (reference sequence). Here the CDR3 reads CASSLGSGGDTQYF. CDR3 coding DNA: TGTGCCAGCAGCTTAGGTAGCGGAGGTGATACGCAGTATTTT.

This sequence joins TRBV5-6 and TRBJ2-7; D may be TRBD1 or TRBD2 (5 bases each). Germline V lookup: CDR1 SGHDT, CDR2 YYEEEE. V lost 0 bases and J lost 3, with 16 bases in between. The CDR3 extends over 16 amino acids. CDR3 protein: CASSLGRTGRIYEQYF. The DNA of the CDR3 is TGTGCCAGCAGCTTGGGGAGAACGGGACGGATCTACGAGCAGTACTTC.

The V call is TRBV19, the J call TRBJ1-5; weak D call: TRBD1 (6 bases). Trimming removed 3 bases at V and 2 bases at J, with 11 bases between. This CDR3 contains 15 residues. CDR1 is LNHDA and CDR2 is SQIVND in the germline V gene (reference sequence). In DNA form, the CDR3 reads TGTGCCAGTAGTATCCTGGCAGGGGGCAATCAGCCCCAGCATTTT. Translating it yields CASSILAGGNQPQHF. The complete variable domain, with remaining parts taken from reference TRBV19 and TRBJ1-5, reads DGGITQSPKYLFRKEGQNVTLSCEQNLNHDAMYWYRQDPGQGLRLIYYSQIVNDFQKGDIAEGYSVSREKKESFPLTVTSAQKNPTAFYLCASSILAGGNQPQHFGDGTRLSIL.

The J gene is TRBJ1-6, the V gene TRBV30; no firm D call. CDR3 length: 13 residues. V was pared by 6 bases and J by 6 bases, with 12 bases between. CDR1 GTSNPN and CDR2 SVGIG come from the germline V gene (reference sequence). CDR3 amino acids: CACQTLVNSPLHF. CDR3 bases: TGTGCCTGCCAGACACTCGTTAATTCACCCCTCCACTTT.

J is TRBJ2-2 and V is TRBV29-1; D not resolved. From germline, CDR1 is SQVTM and CDR2 ANQGSEA. The CDR3 runs 14 residues. Between the trimmed V and J ends, which lost 2 bases and 5 bases, there was a span of 12 bases. In DNA, the CDR3 is TGCAGCGTTGAAAAGGGTTTTGGTACCGGGGAGCTGTTTTTT. As protein: CSVEKGFGTGELFF.

The chain joins TRBV10-3 to TRBJ1-1; TRBD1 might be the D (5 bases). Germline V gene sequence: CDR1 ENHRY, CDR2 SYGVKD. V was clipped by 7 bases and J by 2 bases, with 14 bases between them. The CDR3 is made up of 14 amino acids. CDR3 residues: CAITPTGINTEAFF. The DNA of the CDR3 is TGTGCCATCACCCCCACAGGAATAAACACTGAAGCTTTCTTT.

This chain joins TRBV7-8 and TRBJ1-1; 7 nucleotides agree with TRBD1. The trim removed 3 bases at V and 4 bases at J, leaving 8 bases unmatched. The germline V gene encodes CDR1 SGHVS and CDR2 FQNEAQ. This CDR3 is 15 amino acids long. CDR3 sequence: CASSLRDSLATEAFF. CDR3 coding DNA: TGTGCCAGCAGCTTGAGGGACAGTCTAGCCACTGAAGCTTTCTTT. The full variable domain, its missing parts supplied by reference TRBV7-8 and TRBJ1-1, is GAGVSQSPRYKVAKRGQDVALRCDPISGHVSLFWYQQALGQGPEFLTYFQNEAQLDKSGLPSDRFFAERPEGSVSTLKIQRTQQEDSAVYLCASSLRDSLATEAFFGQGTRLTVV.

The rearrangement joins TRBV5-8 to TRBJ1-1, with D perhaps matching TRBD1 (6 bases). This CDR3 has 16 amino acids. CDR1 is SGHTS, CDR2 YDEGEE, per germline. The germline V and J ends were trimmed by 3 bases and 1 base, with 16 bases remaining between them. The CDR3 bases are TGTGCCAGCAGCTCGTACAGGGTGCGGACGAACACTGAAGCTTTCTTT. Amino acids: CASSSYRVRTNTEAFF. Variable domain in full (rest from reference TRBV5-8 and TRBJ1-1): EAGVTQSPTHLIKTRGQQATLRCSPISGHTSVYWYQQALGLGLQFLLWYDEGEERNRGNFPPRFSGRQFPNYSSELNVNALELEDSALYLCASSSYRVRTNTEAFFGQGTRLTVV.

This sequence joins TRBV5-1 and TRBJ2-6; D not resolved. Per germline, CDR1 SGHRS and CDR2 YFSETQ. This CDR3 is 17 amino acids long. V was pared by 4 bases and J by 0 bases, with 14 bases between. The CDR3 DNA reads as TGCGCCAGCAGCCCGGCCCCGACGGGCTCTGGGGCCAACGTCCTGACTTTC. The encoded protein is CASSPAPTGSGANVLTF. Drawing the rest from reference TRBV5-1 and TRBJ2-6, the complete variable domain is KAGVTQTPRYLIKTRGQQVTLSCSPISGHRSVSWYQQTPGQGLQFLFEYFSETQRNKGNFPGRFSGRQFSNSRSEMNVSTLELGDSALYLCASSPAPTGSGANVLTFGAGSRLTVL.

The J gene is TRBJ2-7, the V gene TRBV12-3 or TRBV12-4, with 8 bases identical to TRBD2. The ends lost 7 bases at V and 4 bases at J; junction bases unmatched: 6. This CDR3 spans 13 amino acids. The chain's CDR3 is CASKPGGQYEQYF. The CDR3 nucleotides read TGTGCCAGCAAACCGGGAGGGCAATACGAGCAGTACTTC.

This chain connects TRBV6-5 to TRBJ1-6; weak D call: TRBD1 (6 bases). Germline V gene data show CDR1 as MNHEY and CDR2 as SVGAGI. This CDR3 spans 15 amino acids. The germline V and J ends were trimmed by 2 bases and 7 bases, with 12 bases remaining between them. The DNA of the CDR3 is TGTGCCAGCAGTTACGGAAGGAGGGGGAATTCACCCCTCCACTTT. Translated: CASSYGRRGNSPLHF.

In its sample, this clone was seen a few times. The chain links TRBV11-1 to TRBJ2-3; 8 bases fit TRBD1. Germline CDR1 reads SGHAT; CDR2 reads FQDESV (reference sequence). This CDR3 comprises 16 residues. J was trimmed by 0 bases and V by 5 bases; bases with no gene match: 7. In DNA form, the CDR3 reads TGTGCCAGCAGCAAACTCCGGGACAGGAGCACAGATACGCAGTATTTT. Encoded protein: CASSKLRDRSTDTQYF.

The chain recombines TRBV2 with TRBJ2-5, with TRBD1 as a possible D gene (6 bases). Trimming pared 4 bases from V and 1 base from J, leaving 13 bases between. This CDR3 comprises 15 residues. CDR1 is SNHLY and CDR2 is FYNNEI in the germline V gene. CDR3 in amino acids: CASSVQGTLQETQYF. CDR3 bases: TGTGCCAGCAGTGTACAGGGTACACTCCAAGAGACCCAGTACTTC.

This sequence joins TRBV5-4 and TRBJ1-6; TRBD1 matches 7 bases. The J segment lost 7 bases and the V segment lost 0 bases, leaving 4 bases of the junction unmatched. The V gene's germline CDR1 is SGHNT and CDR2 YYREEE (reference sequence). CDR3 length: 15 residues. The CDR3 region has the DNA TGTGCCAGCAGCTTGGCACAGGGGCTCAATTCACCCCTCCACTTT. Translation: CASSLAQGLNSPLHF.

This chain connects TRBV7-9 to TRBJ2-5; no definite D call. The CDR3 is 15 amino acids. The germline V and J ends were trimmed by 4 bases and 1 base, with 13 bases remaining between them. Germline-derived CDR1 and CDR2 are SEHNR and FQNEAQ (reference sequence). Here the CDR3 reads CASSSIPPVQETQYF. CDR3 in DNA: TGTGCCAGCAGCTCCATCCCCCCGGTCCAAGAGACCCAGTACTTC.

This clone has at least ten counts. This chain uses TRBV7-8 with TRBJ1-6; 8 bases fit TRBD1. The CDR3 runs 16 residues. V gave up 4 bases and J gave up 8 bases; unmatched junction bases: 10. The germline CDR1 and CDR2 sequences are SGHVS and FQNEAQ. The CDR3 here is CASSSPGTGPDSPLHF. The CDR3 nucleotides read TGTGCCAGCAGCTCCCCCGGGACAGGCCCTGATTCACCCCTCCACTTT. The full variable domain, in which reference TRBV7-8 and TRBJ1-6 provide the parts outside the CDR3, is GAGVSQSPRYKVAKRGQDVALRCDPISGHVSLFWYQQALGQGPEFLTYFQNEAQLDKSGLPSDRFFAERPEGSVSTLKIQRTQQEDSAVYLCASSSPGTGPDSPLHFGNGTRLTVT.

The chain uses TRBV19 and TRBJ1-2, with D possibly matching TRBD1 (6 bases). The CDR3 sequence is 14 residues long. The V gene lost 4 bases and the J gene lost 6 bases, with 15 bases spanning the gap. Germline CDR1 LNHDA, CDR2 SQIVND (reference sequence). CDR3 bases: TGTGCCAGTAGTACCGTTGACAGGTGGAATGGCTACACCTTC. Protein sequence: CASSTVDRWNGYTF.

The genes are TRBV7-9 and TRBJ1-4, with D unclear. Trimming took 2 bases from V and 8 from J, leaving 6 bases between them. CDR3 length equals 12 residues. Germline CDR1 reads SEHNR; CDR2 reads FQNEAQ (reference sequence). CDR3 nucleotides: TGTGCCAGCAGCTTATTAAGGGAAAAACTGTTTTTT. It specifies CASSLLREKLFF.

The chain carries TRBV2 and TRBJ2-1; TRBD2 matches at 11 bases. The CDR3 covers 19 residues. Trimming removed 6 bases from V and 0 bases from J; junction bases left unmatched: 13. Per the germline V gene, CDR1 is SNHLY and CDR2 is FYNNEI. CDR3 region: CASRDGTSGTIVSYNEQFF. The CDR3 bases are TGTGCCAGCAGAGACGGGACTAGCGGAACGATCGTCTCCTACAATGAGCAGTTCTTC.

The chain is built from TRBV29-1 and TRBJ1-1; D unresolved. The CDR3 has 13 amino acids. Germline V CDR1 and CDR2: SQVTM, ANQGSEA. Trimming left V 6 bases short and J 6 bases short, with 17 bases between. CDR3 nucleotide sequence: TGCAGCGTGACGTGGAGGGAAGAGGCTGAAGCTTTCTTT. Amino acid sequence: CSVTWREEAEAFF. Supplemented by reference TRBV29-1 and TRBJ1-1, the full variable domain reads SAVISQKPSRDICQRGTSLTIQCQVDSQVTMMFWYRQQPGQSLTLIATANQGSEATYESGFVIDKFPISRPNLTFSTLTVSNMSPEDSSIYLCSVTWREEAEAFFGQGTRLTVV.

The V gene is TRBV4-2, the J gene TRBJ1-2; D possibly corresponds to TRBD1 (5 bases). Trimming stripped 0 bases from V and 4 bases from J, with 9 bases between. CDR1 and CDR2 from the germline V gene are LGHNA and YNFKEQ. This CDR3 region has 14 residues. The CDR3 is CASSQDRGGYGYTF. In DNA, the CDR3 is TGTGCCAGCAGCCAAGATCGCGGGGGCTATGGCTACACCTTC.

The chain carries TRBV5-1 and TRBJ2-5; 8 positions match TRBD1. The CDR3 consists of 13 residues. CDR1 and CDR2 from the germline V gene are SGHRS and YFSETQ. With 3 bases clipped from V and 3 bases from J, the junction kept 1 base outside the gene matches. This chain's CDR3 is CASSSTGEETQYF. The CDR3 DNA reads TGCGCCAGCAGCTCGACAGGGGAAGAGACCCAGTACTTC. The full variable domain, its missing parts supplied by reference TRBV5-1 and TRBJ2-5, is KAGVTQTPRYLIKTRGQQVTLSCSPISGHRSVSWYQQTPGQGLQFLFEYFSETQRNKGNFPGRFSGRQFSNSRSEMNVSTLELGDSALYLCASSSTGEETQYFGPGTRLLVL.